This T cell receptor beta chain was recorded in a study of cytomegalovirus exposure and HLA in healthy donors. Broader study findings: The authors confirmed in vitro that three CMV-associated chains were specific for CMV antigens. In an earlier analysis, about 90% or about 30%: the productive usage of most TCR beta V segments.

Donors likely had unrecorded immune exposures despite being nominally healthy when sampled. The junction had 9 bases not matched to a gene; V was cut back by 0 bases and J by 8 bases. Germline V gene lookup returns CDR1 SGHNT and CDR2 YYREEE (reference sequence). The CDR3 sequence is 15 residues long. 60 Vbeta and 13 Jbeta primers were used in PCR. Libraries were prepared by immunoSEQ multiplex PCR; TCRdb keeps only in-frame clonotypes and omits some of them. This table has 75,000 to 85,000 clones, about 78% appearing once. Concerning this clone itself: No antigen is known for it.

The J gene is TRBJ1-2, the V gene TRBV5-4; 8 bases match TRBD1. Source material: PBMCs. This clonotype was sampled from a male donor in good health and CMV-seronegative. The CDR3 spells CASSLVTGTGVGYTF. The CDR3 DNA sequence: TGTGCCAGCAGCTTGGTTACCGGGACAGGAGTCGGCTACACCTTC.